This entry describes one T cell receptor beta chain. Its specificity is not known. Repertoires were generated with immunoSEQ multiplex PCR, while TCRdb's copy carries only in-frame clones and drops some. The sample includes tens of thousands of clones, 87% of them seen just once. This record belongs to a study of T cells in localized non-small cell lung cancer. Findings and caveats of the study: Adjacent lung was found to contain a median about 50 of the top 100 tumor clones. Uninvolved adjacent lung showed higher T cell clonality than tumor. Heterogeneity remains possible because sequencing was limited to only one tumor region.

Trimming stripped 7 bases from V and 12 bases from J, with 18 bases between. The CDR3 extends over 11 amino acids. The germline CDR1 and CDR2 sequences are DFQATT and SNEGSKA (reference sequence). This receptor was identified in a male donor aged 60 or over with stage I squamous cell lung carcinoma. The gene calls are TRBV20-1 and TRBJ1-2; D is undetermined. The sample here was peripheral blood, taken before any cancer treatment. The CDR3 sequence: CSVFNYGGNTF. CDR3 nucleotides: TGCAGTGTTTTCAATTACGGCGGCAACACCTTC.